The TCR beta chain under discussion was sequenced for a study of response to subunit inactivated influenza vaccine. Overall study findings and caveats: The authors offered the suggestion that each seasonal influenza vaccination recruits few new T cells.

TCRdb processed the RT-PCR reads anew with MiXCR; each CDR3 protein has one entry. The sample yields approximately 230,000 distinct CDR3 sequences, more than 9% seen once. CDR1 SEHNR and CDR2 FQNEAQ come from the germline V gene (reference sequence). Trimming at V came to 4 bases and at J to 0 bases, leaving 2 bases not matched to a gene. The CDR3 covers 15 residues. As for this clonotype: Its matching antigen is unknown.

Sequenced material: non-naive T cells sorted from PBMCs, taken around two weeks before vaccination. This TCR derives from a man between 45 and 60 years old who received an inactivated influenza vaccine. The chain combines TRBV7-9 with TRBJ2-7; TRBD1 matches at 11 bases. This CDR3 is CASSYGTGGSYEQYF. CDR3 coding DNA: TGTGCCAGCAGCTACGGGACAGGGGGCTCCTACGAGCAGTACTTC.